This T cell receptor (beta chain) was recovered during a study of cytomegalovirus exposure and HLA in healthy donors. Broader study findings: With DRB1 most and HLA-C fewest, TCR association rates differed between HLA loci in a later analysis. Altogether, 150 to 200 TCR beta chains were recorded as cytomegalovirus-associated.

PCR employed 60 Vbeta and 13 Jbeta primers. Sequencing used immunoSEQ multiplex PCR; TCRdb keeps in-frame clones, though not all of them. The sample yields over 60,000 clones, 60% to 85% seen once. With 3 bases clipped from V and 0 bases from J, the junction kept 2 bases outside the gene matches. Germline assignment: CDR1 MNHEY and CDR2 SMNVEV (reference sequence). The CDR3 has 15 amino acids. A note on this clone: Its antigen remains unknown.

Input material: PBMCs. The genes are TRBV27 and TRBJ1-3; TRBD1 matches 7 bases. The receptor's source is a young man in good health and CMV-seronegative. The chain's CDR3 is CASSLAGGSGNTIYF. CDR3 DNA: TGTGCCAGCAGTTTGGCAGGGGGCTCTGGAAACACCATATATTTT.